This T cell receptor beta chain was captured by sequencing in a study of neurological immune-mediated disorders. Study results and limitations: HTLV-1-associated myelopathy had the most TCR clonal expansion, whereas multiple sclerosis had the least (lower than in healthy controls).

Note on this clonotype: The antigen is unknown.

MiXCR, applied by TCRdb to the 5' RACE reads, yields one record per CDR3 protein. In the table there are about 55,000 distinct CDR3 sequences, approximately 4% of which are singletons. The sample taken for sequencing was PBMCs. This clonotype originated in a man aged 50 to 59 with multiple sclerosis.

CDR3 bases: TGTGCCAGCAGCTTAGGGGGACCAGCGGGAGGCTACGAGCAGTACTTC. Translation gives CASSLGGPAGGYEQYF. V and J are TRBV7-9 and TRBJ2-7; 9 nucleotides align to TRBD2. Germline CDR1 SEHNR, CDR2 FQNEAQ (reference sequence). The CDR3 length is 16 residues. J lost 3 bases, V lost 1 base, and 7 bases had no gene match.